This passage covers 16 T cell receptor beta chains from one sample sequenced in a study of regulatory T cells in long-lasting Graves disease. The time point was: newly diagnosed GD, antithyroid drugs for less than 3 months. TCR sequences were obtained from RNA taken from PBMCs. In building TCR beta libraries, iRepertoire HTBI primers were used together with Arm-PCR of CDR3 regions. TCRdb re-derived calls from the multiplex PCR reads in MiXCR, one entry per CDR3 protein. The sample includes some 600,000 distinct CDR3 sequences, more than 15% of them seen just once. Another study also made use of these data, one on T cells in Graves' hyperthyroidism and ophthalmopathy.

Sequencing used peripheral blood mononuclear cells (PBMCs), obtained at new diagnosis, from a patient treated with antithyroid drugs. The origin of the receptors is a young man with Graves disease.

CDR3 loop: CASSSSTSGSPNEQFF. CDR3 sequence (DNA): TGTGCCAGCAGCTCTTCGACTAGCGGGAGCCCCAATGAGCAGTTCTTC. The chain has TRBV5-4 and TRBJ2-1, with 12 bases fitting TRBD2. This CDR3 is built from 16 residues. Germline assignment: CDR1 SGHNT and CDR2 YYREEE (reference sequence). V gave up 3 bases and J gave up 6 bases; unmatched junction bases: 7.

This clonotype was counted at least ten times. The CDR3 protein is CASRTHRAGITEAFF. The CDR3 DNA sequence: TGTGCCAGCAGGACACACAGGGCGGGTATCACTGAAGCTTTCTTT. This rearrangement joins TRBV2 to TRBJ1-1; D is perhaps TRBD1 (6 bases). Per germline, CDR1 SNHLY and CDR2 FYNNEI. V lost 6 bases and J 4 bases, leaving 18 bases between the germline ends. This CDR3 has 15 amino acids.

This chain links TRBV20-1 with TRBJ2-7, with TRBD2 matching 7 bases. The CDR3 length is 16 residues. V shed 5 bases, J shed 4 bases, and the junction held 17 bases outside the gene matches. Per germline, CDR1 DFQATT and CDR2 SNEGSKA (reference sequence). For the CDR3, the DNA is TGCAGTGCTGATACCTCTAGCGGCACAGAAATTTACGAGCAGTACTTC. Encoded protein: CSADTSSGTEIYEQYF.

This clonotype occurred a few times. The chain couples TRBV11-2 to TRBJ2-7, with 10 bases identical to TRBD2. This CDR3 contains 17 residues. Trimming took 4 bases from V and 8 from J; bases not matched to a gene: 17. Germline values: CDR1 SGHAT, CDR2 FQNNGV. Here the CDR3 DNA reads TGTGCCAGCAGCTCGCTTCTTGGGCTAGCGGGAGTTTATCAGCAGTACTTC. Its translation: CASSSLLGLAGVYQQYF. The full variable domain, its missing parts supplied by reference TRBV11-2 and TRBJ2-7, is EAGVAQSPRYKIIEKRQSVAFWCNPISGHATLYWYQQILGQGPKLLIQFQNNGVVDDSQLPKDRFSAERLKGVDSTLKIQPAKLEDSAVYLCASSSLLGLAGVYQQYFGPGTRLTVT.

The genes are TRBV18 and TRBJ2-7; D is perhaps TRBD1 or TRBD2 (5 bases each). CDR1 and CDR2 from the germline V gene are KGHSH and LQKENI. The V end lost 5 bases, the J end lost 0 bases, and 23 bases lay between the germline ends. The CDR3 totals 18 residues. As DNA, the CDR3 is TGTGCCAGCTCAAGCGCTCATCCCGGGACGGCGGGCTCCTACGAGCAGTACTTC. It is translated as CASSSAHPGTAGSYEQYF.

This clonotype was seen at least ten times. The CDR3 sequence: CAWSSLSNQPQHF. As DNA, the CDR3 is TGTGCCTGGAGTTCCCTCTCCAATCAGCCCCAGCATTTT. This rearrangement joins TRBV30 to TRBJ1-5; D unclear. The CDR3 has 13 amino acids. CDR1 and CDR2 from the germline V gene are GTSNPN and SVGIG (reference sequence). The germline V and J ends were trimmed by 2 bases and 3 bases, with 8 bases remaining between them.

Many counts were recorded for this clonotype. CDR3 protein: CASSGQGAFNEQFF. The CDR3 coding sequence is TGTGCCAGCAGTGGACAGGGGGCTTTCAATGAGCAGTTCTTC. This sequence joins TRBV27 and TRBJ2-1; 11 bases align to TRBD1. From germline, CDR1 is MNHEY and CDR2 SMNVEV (reference sequence). The CDR3 sequence is 14 residues long. Losses at the gene ends were 5 bases for V and 6 bases for J; bases not matched to a gene: 3.

Worth noting for this clonotype: Just one base apart from a much larger clone, this may be a read error. The chain combines TRBV29-1 with TRBJ2-3; possible D gene TRBD2, 6 bases. The CDR3 runs 15 residues. Germline CDR1 SQVTM, CDR2 ANQGSEA. Here the CDR3 reads CGVEVRDWETDTQYF. The CDR3 nucleotides read TGCGGCGTTGAAGTTCGGGACTGGGAGACAGATACGCAGTATTTT.

This rearrangement joins TRBV6-1 to TRBJ2-4; 7 nucleotides line up with TRBD1. The junction had 13 bases not matched to a gene; V was cut back by 9 bases and J by 8 bases. In germline, CDR1 is MNHNS, CDR2 SASEGT. The CDR3 is 14 residues long. The DNA for the CDR3 is TGTGCCAGTCTCTTTAGGGGGCGGGCTGACATTCAGTACTTC. Translation: CASLFRGRADIQYF.

This clonotype was picked up many times. J is TRBJ1-2 and V is TRBV30; perhaps TRBD1 as D (5 bases). Germline V gene sequence: CDR1 GTSNPN, CDR2 SVGIG (reference sequence). Trimming removed 2 bases from V and 8 bases from J, with 12 bases in between. The CDR3 runs to 12 residues. CDR3 in DNA: TGTGCCTGGAGTAAAGGGGTCGGCGGCTACACCTTC. As protein: CAWSKGVGGYTF.

A few counts support this clonotype. This chain connects TRBV10-3 to TRBJ2-3; D remains unclear. The V end was cut by 2 bases, the J end by 1 base, with 7 bases between. This CDR3 comprises 14 residues. Germline V CDR1 and CDR2: ENHRY, SYGVKD. This CDR3 is CAISERARTDTQYF. In DNA form, the CDR3 reads TGTGCCATCAGTGAGCGCGCCCGCACAGATACGCAGTATTTT.

The gene calls are TRBV30 and TRBJ1-6; D gene uncertain. Germline V gives CDR1 GTSNPN, CDR2 SVGIG (reference sequence). This CDR3 spans 15 amino acids. The V end was cut by 4 bases, the J end by 2 bases, with 12 bases between. CDR3 bases: TGTGCCTGGATGGCTACTGCCCCCTATAATTCACCCCTCCACTTT. It translates to CAWMATAPYNSPLHF.

This rearrangement joins TRBV2 to TRBJ2-1; a weak D match, TRBD1 (6 bases). This CDR3 is built from 12 residues. Germline lookup yields CDR1 SNHLY and CDR2 FYNNEI. The germline V and J ends were trimmed by 3 bases and 9 bases, with 9 bases remaining between them. CDR3 coding DNA: TGTGCCAGCAGTGACAGGGGTGGTGAGCAGTTCTTC. Protein: CASSDRGGEQFF.

A few counts support this clonotype. V and J are TRBV20-1 and TRBJ2-5; a possible D gene is TRBD2 (6 bases). V was pared by 4 bases and J by 2 bases, with 11 bases between. This CDR3 region has 13 residues. The germline gives CDR1 DFQATT, CDR2 SNEGSKA (reference sequence). This CDR3 reads CSAKRAGQETQYF. The CDR3 DNA reads as TGCAGTGCTAAAAGAGCGGGTCAAGAGACCCAGTACTTC.

In this sample, this clonotype turned up many times. CDR3 sequence (DNA): TGTGCCTGGAGTGATATACAGGGGGCAGGAACTGAAGCTTTCTTT. This sequence encodes CAWSDIQGAGTEAFF. The V gene is TRBV30, the J gene TRBJ1-1; TRBD1 agrees at 9 bases. The V gene's germline CDR1 is GTSNPN and CDR2 SVGIG (reference sequence). Losses at the gene ends were 1 base for V and 5 bases for J; bases not matched to a gene: 8. This CDR3 has 15 amino acids.

This clonotype occurred many times. The chain links TRBV24-1 to TRBJ2-1, with D unclear. From germline, CDR1 is KGHDR and CDR2 SFDVKD. V was trimmed by 6 bases and J by 3 bases, leaving 14 bases between them. This CDR3 comprises 15 residues. CDR3 loop: CATSPWLGNYNEQFF. CDR3 coding DNA: TGTGCCACCAGTCCATGGCTAGGGAACTACAATGAGCAGTTCTTC.